Below, one TCR beta chain is given with its context. The V and J ends lost 5 bases and 11 bases, in that order; junction bases with no gene match: 7. The CDR3 is 13 residues long. A library of TCRbeta sequences, prepared with unique molecular identifiers, was generated. TCRdb reanalysed the PCR reads using MiXCR and keeps one entry per CDR3 protein. The data show about 500,000 distinct CDR3 sequences, 30% to 35% seen once. The record originates from a study of T-cell reconstitution after alpha-beta-depleted transplantation in children. The material sequenced was PBMCs from the stem cell graft donor, taken from the stem cell graft. The rearrangement uses TRBV12-3 or TRBV12-4 and TRBJ1-5, with 9 positions matching TRBD1. This TCR came from a human donor who donated a stem cell graft to a child with aplastic anemia. This CDR3 reads CASSPGQGRAQHF. The CDR3, as DNA: TGTGCCAGCAGTCCAGGACAGGGGAGGGCCCAGCATTTT.